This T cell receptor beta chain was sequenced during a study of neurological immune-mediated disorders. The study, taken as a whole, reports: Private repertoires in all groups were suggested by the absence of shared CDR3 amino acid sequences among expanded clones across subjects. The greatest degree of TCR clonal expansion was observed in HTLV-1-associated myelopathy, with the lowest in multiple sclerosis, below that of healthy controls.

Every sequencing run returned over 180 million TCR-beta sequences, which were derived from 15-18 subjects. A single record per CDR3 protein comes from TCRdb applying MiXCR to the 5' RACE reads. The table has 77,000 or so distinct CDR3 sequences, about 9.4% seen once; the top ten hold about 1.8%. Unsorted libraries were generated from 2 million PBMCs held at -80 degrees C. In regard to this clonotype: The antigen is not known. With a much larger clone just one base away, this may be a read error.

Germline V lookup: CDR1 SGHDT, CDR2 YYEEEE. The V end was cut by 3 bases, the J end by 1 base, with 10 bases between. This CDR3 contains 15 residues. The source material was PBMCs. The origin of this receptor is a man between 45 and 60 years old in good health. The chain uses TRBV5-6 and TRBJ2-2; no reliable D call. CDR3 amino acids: CASSYTLGNTGELFF. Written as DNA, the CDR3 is TGTGCCAGCAGCTATACCTTGGGGAACACCGGGGAGCTGTTTTTT.